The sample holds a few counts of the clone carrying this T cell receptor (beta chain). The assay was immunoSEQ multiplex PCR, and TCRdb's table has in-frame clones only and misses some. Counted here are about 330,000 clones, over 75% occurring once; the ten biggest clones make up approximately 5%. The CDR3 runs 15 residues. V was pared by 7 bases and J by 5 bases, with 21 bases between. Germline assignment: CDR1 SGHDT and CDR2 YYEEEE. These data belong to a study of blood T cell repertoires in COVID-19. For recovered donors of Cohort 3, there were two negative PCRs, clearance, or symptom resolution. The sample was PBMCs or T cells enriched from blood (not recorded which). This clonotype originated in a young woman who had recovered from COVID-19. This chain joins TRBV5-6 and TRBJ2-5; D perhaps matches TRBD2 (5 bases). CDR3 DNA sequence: TGTGCCAGCTCCGAAGCAGTCGGGGAAGGGGAGACCCAGTACTTC. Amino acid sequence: CASSEAVGEGETQYF.